The 30 T cell receptor beta chains below all came from one sample that was sequenced in a study of blood T cell repertoires in COVID-19 (dated by TCRdb to 2018 to 2020). The library was generated by the immunoSEQ multiplex PCR assay. TCRdb provides this immuneACCESS table in a form limited to in-frame rearrangements. Some clones are lacking; in checked studies, under half of them reflect an unresolved V gene, and why the rest are absent is not known. This sample is represented by some 320,000 clones; about 92% of them were singletons. 2% to 3% of the sample lies in the top ten. Source material: PBMCs or T cells enriched from blood (not recorded which). The receptors stem from a man aged 55 to 70 who had recovered from COVID-19.

V and J are TRBV19 and TRBJ2-6, with 8 bases identical to TRBD1. In germline, CDR1 is LNHDA, CDR2 SQIVND (reference sequence). Trimming at V came to 5 bases and at J to 1 base, leaving 7 bases not matched to a gene. The CDR3 is made up of 17 amino acids. The CDR3 coding sequence is TGTGCCAGTAGTGGCCGACAGGGGCGGTCTGGGGCCAACGTCCTGACTTTC. Amino acids: CASSGRQGRSGANVLTF.

The V call is TRBV24-1, the J call TRBJ2-1; D remains unclear. V was shortened by 3 bases and J by 2 bases, with 10 bases between the two germline ends. Germline V gene data show CDR1 as KGHDR and CDR2 as SFDVKD. This CDR3 has 15 amino acids. CDR3 in DNA: TGTGCCACCAGTGATCCCAGGTCGACCTACAATGAGCAGTTCTTC. This translates into CATSDPRSTYNEQFF.

This chain links TRBV5-1 with TRBJ2-3; 12 bases align to TRBD2. After removal of 4 bases from V and 5 bases from J, the junction contained 2 bases not matched to a gene. CDR3 length equals 14 residues. Looked up from germline, CDR1 is SGHRS and CDR2 is YFSETQ. The CDR3 sequence: CASSQGLAGDTQYF. The DNA for the CDR3 is TGCGCCAGCAGCCAGGGACTAGCGGGAGATACGCAGTATTTT.

CDR3 in amino acids: CATSTRDSSYEQYF. CDR3 sequence (DNA): TGTGCCACCAGCACCCGGGACAGCTCCTACGAGCAGTACTTC. V is TRBV15 and J is TRBJ2-7; 7 bases agree with TRBD1. The CDR3 runs to 14 residues. Unmatched junction bases numbered 3, after V lost 4 bases and J lost 0 bases. Germline CDR1 and CDR2: LNHNV and YYDKDF (reference sequence).

The CDR3 here is CASSPRGIWSYNEQFF. The CDR3 nucleotides read TGTGCCAGCAGCCCCAGGGGGATCTGGTCCTACAATGAGCAGTTCTTC. The chain joins TRBV11-2 to TRBJ2-1, with 7 bases aligning to TRBD1. The CDR3 extends over 16 amino acids. V was clipped by 5 bases and J by 1 base; unmatched bases: 8. Per germline, CDR1 SGHAT and CDR2 FQNNGV.

The chain links TRBV7-9 to TRBJ1-1; possible D gene TRBD1, 5 bases. This CDR3 is 17 amino acids long. Germline V gives CDR1 SEHNR, CDR2 FQNEAQ (reference sequence). Deletions cut 2 bases from V and 0 bases from J, with 16 bases between. The CDR3 loop reads CASSLIPRVGMNTEAFF. In DNA, the CDR3 is TGTGCCAGCAGCTTAATCCCCAGGGTGGGGATGAACACTGAAGCTTTCTTT. The full variable domain, completed using reference TRBV7-9 and TRBJ1-1, is DTGVSQNPRHKITKRGQNVTFRCDPISEHNRLYWYRQTLGQGPEFLTYFQNEAQLEKSRLLSDRFSAERPKGSFSTLEIQRTEQGDSAMYLCASSLIPRVGMNTEAFFGQGTRLTVV.

This chain connects TRBV4-3 to TRBJ1-4; D ambiguous. The V and J ends lost 0 bases and 7 bases respectively, with 12 bases between them. The CDR3 loop spans 15 amino acids. Germline assignment: CDR1 LGHNA and CDR2 YSLEER. This CDR3 reads CASSQDINGREKLFF. In DNA form, the CDR3 reads TGCGCCAGCAGCCAAGATATCAACGGTCGTGAAAAACTGTTTTTT.

The chain employs TRBV11-2 and TRBJ2-7; D unclear. There are 14 residues in the CDR3. Germline values: CDR1 SGHAT, CDR2 FQNNGV. Trimming stripped 5 bases from V and 2 bases from J, with 13 bases between. The CDR3: CASSTAPVTYEQYF. The DNA of the CDR3 is TGTGCCAGCAGCACCGCACCAGTTACCTACGAGCAGTACTTC.

The chain couples TRBV25-1 to TRBJ1-2, with 7 bases lining up with TRBD1. Germline CDR1 and CDR2: MGHDK and SYGVNS. The CDR3 spans 14 residues. V was pared by 0 bases and J by 6 bases, with 4 bases of the junction left unmatched. This chain's CDR3 is CASSEYHRGDGYTF. The CDR3 DNA sequence: TGTGCCAGCAGTGAATATCACAGGGGTGATGGCTACACCTTC.

This rearrangement joins TRBV9 to TRBJ2-5, with TRBD2 as a possible D gene (6 bases). Per germline, CDR1 SGDLS and CDR2 YYNGEE. V lost 3 bases and J 4 bases, leaving 16 bases between the germline ends. The CDR3 extends over 15 amino acids. The CDR3: CASSAAQTSLETQYF. The CDR3 DNA sequence: TGTGCCAGCAGCGCGGCCCAGACTAGTTTAGAGACCCAGTACTTC. The complete variable domain, with remaining parts taken from reference TRBV9 and TRBJ2-5, reads DSGVTQTPKHLITATGQRVTLRCSPRSGDLSVYWYQQSLDQGLQFLIQYYNGEERAKGNILERFSAQQFPDLHSELNLSSLELGDSALYFCASSAAQTSLETQYFGPGTRLLVL.

The J gene is TRBJ1-2, the V gene TRBV28; 7 positions agree with TRBD1. The CDR3 has 14 amino acids. The V gene end was trimmed by 5 bases and the J gene end by 0 bases; junction bases not matched to a gene: 3. In germline, CDR1 is MDHEN, CDR2 SYDVKM. The CDR3 reads CASSLGTANYGYTF. The CDR3 DNA reads TGTGCCAGCAGTCTCGGGACAGCTAACTATGGCTACACCTTC.

The chain has TRBV6-6 and TRBJ1-2; 8 nucleotides line up with TRBD1. Trimming cost V 6 bases and J 0 bases; bases outside gene matches: 9. Looked up from germline, CDR1 is MNHNY and CDR2 is SVGAGI (reference sequence). The CDR3 is made up of 16 amino acids. The CDR3 reads CASRTDRATANYGYTF. The CDR3, as DNA: TGTGCCAGCAGAACGGACAGGGCAACCGCTAACTATGGCTACACCTTC.

The chain uses TRBV6-2 or TRBV6-3 and TRBJ2-3; a possible D gene is TRBD1 (6 bases). The germline CDR1 and CDR2 sequences are MNHEY and SVGEGT. This CDR3 has 18 residues. V lost 6 bases, J lost 1 base, and 23 bases lay in between. The CDR3 DNA reads as TGTGCCAGCAGCACCAGTCTGGGGGCCAAGTCCCGCACAGATACGCAGTATTTT. Translated, it gives CASSTSLGAKSRTDTQYF.

This clone was counted only a few times. The CDR3: CSVDRQGSTDTQYF. Written as DNA, the CDR3 is TGCAGCGTTGACAGGCAGGGATCCACAGATACGCAGTATTTT. The chain recombines TRBV29-1 with TRBJ2-3; D possibly corresponds to TRBD1 (5 bases). This CDR3 is built from 14 residues. The germline gives CDR1 SQVTM, CDR2 ANQGSEA. V was trimmed by 3 bases and J by 2 bases, leaving 12 bases between them.

V usage is TRBV30 and J usage is TRBJ1-6; TRBD1 matches 10 bases. CDR1 is GTSNPN and CDR2 is SVGIG in the germline V gene (reference sequence). V dropped 0 bases and J dropped 9; count of bases not matched to a gene: 5. The CDR3 runs 15 residues. Here the CDR3 reads CAWSVMDRGSSPLHF. CDR3 nucleotide sequence: TGTGCCTGGAGTGTCATGGACAGGGGGTCTTCACCCCTCCACTTT.

The chain is built from TRBV6-6 and TRBJ1-2; TRBD1 might be the D (5 bases). CDR3 length: 13 amino acids. Trimming took off 5 bases at V and 10 bases at J, with 17 bases between the two ends. CDR1 and CDR2 (germline): MNHNY, SVGAGI (reference sequence). CDR3 DNA sequence: TGTGCCAGCAGTACGACAGACAATCAAGTCTACACCTTC. Translating it yields CASSTTDNQVYTF.

CDR3 amino acids: CASTRTGQETQYF. The CDR3 bases are TGTGCCAGCACAAGGACAGGGCAAGAGACCCAGTACTTC. The chain recombines TRBV18 with TRBJ2-5; 8 bases align to TRBD1. The CDR3 totals 13 residues. Germline V gives CDR1 KGHSH, CDR2 LQKENI. With 8 bases clipped from V and 2 bases from J, the junction kept 4 bases outside the gene matches.

The CDR3 sequence is CASSTGTENYGYTF. CDR3 in DNA: TGTGCCAGCAGCACAGGTACAGAGAACTATGGCTACACCTTC. The chain has TRBV7-9 and TRBJ1-2; D perhaps matches TRBD1 (5 bases). There are 14 residues in the CDR3. The germline V gene has CDR1 SEHNR and CDR2 FQNEAQ (reference sequence). Trimming took 5 bases from V and 2 from J, leaving 12 bases between them.

The rearrangement uses TRBV11-3 and TRBJ2-3; 9 positions agree with TRBD1. CDR3 length: 16 residues. V dropped 3 bases and J dropped 2; count of bases not matched to a gene: 6. CDR1 SGHNT and CDR2 YENEEA come from the germline V gene. CDR3 DNA: TGTGCCAGCAGCTTCCCTCGGGACAGGGTCACAGATACGCAGTATTTT. It yields the protein CASSFPRDRVTDTQYF.

This clone has only a few counts. This chain joins TRBV15 and TRBJ1-2, with 7 bases identical to TRBD1. Germline CDR1 reads LNHNV; CDR2 reads YYDKDF (reference sequence). J was trimmed by 2 bases and V by 5 bases; bases with no gene match: 11. CDR3 size: 16 residues. The CDR3: CATSGGQLGRNYGYTF. The CDR3 nucleotides are TGTGCCACCAGCGGGGGACAGCTGGGAAGGAACTATGGCTACACCTTC.

This chain connects TRBV6-5 to TRBJ1-1, with D tentatively TRBD1 (5 bases). The CDR3 consists of 14 residues. V was pared by 6 bases and J by 0 bases, with 11 bases between. CDR1 and CDR2 from the germline V gene are MNHEY and SVGAGI. As DNA, the CDR3 is TGTGCCAGCAGAGTGGGACTGTTGAACACTGAAGCTTTCTTT. Translation gives CASRVGLLNTEAFF.

The chain links TRBV5-5 to TRBJ1-2; 8 bases match TRBD1. The junction had 3 bases not matched to a gene; V was cut back by 4 bases and J by 4 bases. Germline V gene data show CDR1 as SGHKS and CDR2 as YYEKEE (reference sequence). The CDR3 covers 13 residues. CDR3 in DNA: TGTGCCAGCAGCACAGGGGGGGCCTATGGCTACACCTTC. Its protein product is CASSTGGAYGYTF.

This sequence joins TRBV2 and TRBJ1-4; weak D call: TRBD1 (5 bases). CDR3 length equals 13 residues. The V gene's germline CDR1 is SNHLY and CDR2 FYNNEI. V was trimmed by 7 bases and J by 3 bases, leaving 9 bases between them. The CDR3 reads CASKGWANEKLFF. CDR3 nucleotide sequence: TGTGCCAGCAAGGGGTGGGCTAATGAAAAACTGTTTTTT.

The CDR3, as DNA: TGTGCCATCAGCGTCCGGGGAGACCAGTCCTACAATGAGCAGTTCTTC. Translation gives CAISVRGDQSYNEQFF. The chain links TRBV10-3 to TRBJ2-1; perhaps TRBD2 as D (5 bases). From germline, CDR1 is ENHRY and CDR2 SYGVKD. This CDR3 comprises 16 residues. Trimming removed 6 bases at V and 1 base at J, with 16 bases between.

The J gene is TRBJ2-5, the V gene TRBV11-2; 10 bases are shared with TRBD1. V dropped 7 bases and J dropped 5; count of bases not matched to a gene: 10. The CDR3 consists of 15 residues. In germline, CDR1 is SGHAT, CDR2 FQNNGV. The CDR3 protein is CASTGDRGLWETQYF. In DNA form, the CDR3 reads TGTGCCAGCACCGGTGACAGGGGGCTTTGGGAGACCCAGTACTTC. Supplemented by reference TRBV11-2 and TRBJ2-5, the full variable domain reads EAGVAQSPRYKIIEKRQSVAFWCNPISGHATLYWYQQILGQGPKLLIQFQNNGVVDDSQLPKDRFSAERLKGVDSTLKIQPAKLEDSAVYLCASTGDRGLWETQYFGPGTRLLVL.

J is TRBJ1-2 and V is TRBV28; the D is unclear. The V end was cut by 1 base, the J end by 5 bases, with 11 bases between. CDR1 is MDHEN, CDR2 SYDVKM, per germline. The CDR3 has 14 amino acids. The DNA of the CDR3 is TGTGCCAGCAGTTTATTAACAGATAAATATGGCTACACCTTC. Its protein product is CASSLLTDKYGYTF.

V and J are TRBV7-3 and TRBJ1-2; D gene unclear. The CDR3 runs to 14 residues. Germline-derived CDR1 and CDR2 are SGHTA and FQGTGA. V gave up 5 bases and J gave up 8 bases, with 18 bases separating them. CDR3 protein: CASSTQYGVGGYTF. The CDR3 DNA reads TGTGCCAGCAGCACCCAGTACGGGGTCGGAGGCTACACCTTC. The full variable domain, completed using reference TRBV7-3 and TRBJ1-2, is GAGVSQTPSNKVTEKGKYVELRCDPISGHTALYWYRQSLGQGPEFLIYFQGTGAADDSGLPNDRFFAVRPEGSVSTLKIQRTERGDSAVYLCASSTQYGVGGYTFGSGTRLTVV.

This chain links TRBV9 with TRBJ2-3; the match to TRBD2 covers 7 bases. The germline gives CDR1 SGDLS, CDR2 YYNGEE. The junction had 7 bases not matched to a gene; V was cut back by 0 bases and J by 3 bases. The CDR3 totals 16 residues. The CDR3: CASSVGLAVGTDTQYF. The CDR3 DNA reads as TGTGCCAGCAGCGTAGGTCTAGCGGTAGGTACAGATACGCAGTATTTT. Full variable domain (rest looked up from reference TRBV9 and TRBJ2-3): DSGVTQTPKHLITATGQRVTLRCSPRSGDLSVYWYQQSLDQGLQFLIQYYNGEERAKGNILERFSAQQFPDLHSELNLSSLELGDSALYFCASSVGLAVGTDTQYFGPGTRLTVL.

This clone appeared a single time. This chain connects TRBV4-1 to TRBJ2-7; TRBD1 agrees at 8 bases. This CDR3 comprises 17 residues. V lost 0 bases to trimming and J lost 0 bases; unmatched junction nucleotides: 7. CDR1 is MGHRA, CDR2 YSYEKL, per germline. This CDR3 reads CASSQDIQGAFSYEQYF. The CDR3 nucleotides are TGCGCCAGCAGCCAAGATATCCAGGGGGCCTTCTCCTACGAGCAGTACTTC.

V gene TRBV7-2 combines with J gene TRBJ1-2, with a possible D match to TRBD1 (5 bases). The germline gives CDR1 SGHTA, CDR2 FQGNSA. Trimming removed 5 bases at V and 5 bases at J, with 12 bases between. This CDR3 comprises 13 residues. CDR3 nucleotides: TGTGCCAGCAGCGCGGGACCAAGTTATGGCTACACCTTC. Amino acids: CASSAGPSYGYTF.